A single T cell receptor (beta chain) is shown here with its context. Antigen: not known. The V end was cut by 0 bases, the J end by 9 bases, with 16 bases between. The CDR3 contains 15 residues. Per germline, CDR1 SGHDT and CDR2 YYEEEE. The data originate from a study of T cells after yellow fever vaccination. Findings of the study overall: CD4 and CD8 compartments shared a small share of clonotypes.

Conversion of TCR transcripts into cDNA relied on 5'RACE template switching, which added a universal primer site and UMIs. MiXCR, applied by TCRdb to the 5' RACE reads, yields one record per CDR3 protein. The data contain hundreds of thousands of distinct CDR3 sequences, around an eighth of them singletons. This sequence joins TRBV5-6 and TRBJ1-5; no firm D call. The TCR was taken from a man aged 25-40 years who received the YFV17D yellow fever vaccine. The sample here was PBMCs, taken on the day of the yellow fever booster vaccination. CDR3 bases: TGTGCCAGCAGCTTGGGGCCCGGAGAGGCTTGGCCCCAGCATTTT. The encoded protein is CASSLGPGEAWPQHF. Looking up the rest from reference TRBV5-6 and TRBJ1-5 gives the full variable domain: DAGVTQSPTHLIKTRGQQVTLRCSPKSGHDTVSWYQQALGQGPQFIFQYYEEEERQRGNFPDRFSGHQFPNYSSELNVNALLLGDSALYLCASSLGPGEAWPQHFGDGTRLSIL.